This TCR beta chain was documented in a study of identical twins. This clonotype was counted between two and nine times. All donors comprised healthy Caucasians. Template switching (which added a universal primer site) was used, and cDNA carried unique molecular identifiers. MiXCR, applied by TCRdb to the 5' RACE reads, yields one record per CDR3 protein. Of roughly 260,000 distinct CDR3 sequences in the sample, 7.5% were seen once. V was clipped by 5 bases and J by 4 bases, with 13 bases between them. This CDR3 contains 14 residues. The sample also formed part of further work on yellow fever vaccine responses in identical twins.

The chain links TRBV12-3 or TRBV12-4 to TRBJ2-3, with no clear D. Sequencing was performed on CD8+ T cells sorted from blood. The TCR was taken from a woman aged 18-29 years in good health. The CDR3: CASSPMSTADTQYF. The CDR3 DNA reads TGTGCCAGCAGTCCTATGAGCACGGCAGATACGCAGTATTTT.